These 9 T cell receptor beta chains were all obtained from the same sample, sequenced in a study of tumor and adjacent non-tumor tissue in lung cancer. The library came from three nested PCR rounds adapted from ARM-PCR protocols. TCRdb recomputed calls from the multiplex PCR reads with MiXCR, one row per CDR3 protein. Here the sample spans fewer than 90,000 distinct CDR3 sequences, approximately 73% being singletons. RNA was extracted from bulk tissue without any cell sorting. Distant lung tissue was collected more than 3 cm away from the tumor edge. The sample taken for sequencing was distant non-tumor lung tissue. Receptor source: a woman between 45 and 65 years old with non-small cell lung cancer.

The chain employs TRBV29-1 and TRBJ2-7; weak D call: TRBD2 (5 bases). The germline V and J ends were trimmed by 6 bases and 6 bases, with 12 bases remaining between them. This CDR3 is built from 11 residues. Germline CDR1 and CDR2: SQVTM and ANQGSEA. The CDR3 is CSVSRESEQYF. The CDR3 DNA follows: TGCAGCGTCTCCCGGGAAAGCGAGCAGTACTTC.

About this clonotype: No conserved phenylalanine or tryptophan is present at the end of the CDR3, so a read error is the likely explanation. The chain recombines TRBV11-2 with TRBJ1-5; TRBD1 might be the D (5 bases). CDR1 SGHAT and CDR2 FQNNGV come from the germline V gene. This CDR3 comprises 15 residues. The CDR3 region is CAGRLYGGIDKPQHL. CDR3 DNA: TGTGCCGGCAGGCTCTACGGGGGAATTGATAAGCCCCAGCATTTA.

For this clonotype: A single base separates this from a much larger clone, so it may be a read error. The chain links TRBV6-1 to TRBJ2-7; the match to TRBD1 covers 10 bases. V gave up 5 bases and J gave up 7 bases; unmatched junction bases: 11. The germline gives CDR1 MNHNS, CDR2 SASEGT. The CDR3 covers 15 residues. The CDR3: CASSPPGQGLREQYF. The CDR3 coding sequence is TGTGCCAGCAGTCCTCCGGGACAGGGGTTGAGGGAGCAGTACTTC.

This clonotype appeared once. V is TRBV29-1 and J is TRBJ1-5; 8 positions agree with TRBD1. Near its end, the DNA agrees better with TRBJ2-3, so the J call may be wrong. CDR1 and CDR2 from the germline V gene are SQVTM and ANQGSEA. CDR3 length: 15 amino acids. CDR3 residues: CSATSPGGSNQPQYF. The CDR3 DNA is TGCAGTGCCACCTCGCCAGGGGGCAGCAATCAGCCCCAGTATTTT.

Notes on this clonotype: The junction shows a germline mismatch at one end, possibly a read error. The chain joins TRBV7-9 to TRBJ1-5, with a tentative D call TRBD1 (6 bases). Germline V gene lookup returns CDR1 SEHNR and CDR2 FQNEAQ (reference sequence). The CDR3 is 15 residues long. CDR3 loop: CASCEQGESSQPQHF. CDR3 sequence (DNA): TGTGCCAGCTGTGAACAGGGAGAAAGCAGTCAGCCCCAGCATTTT.

This clonotype was recorded only once. The chain carries TRBV23-1 and TRBJ2-7; no reliable D call. TRBV23-1 is an ORF, and what it does is uncertain. CDR3 length: 14 residues. Between the trimmed V and J ends, which lost 2 bases and 4 bases, there was a span of 12 bases. CDR3 residues: CASSQPPLLYEQYF. CDR3 in DNA: TGCGCCAGCAGTCAACCCCCACTCTTATACGAGCAGTACTTC.

Concerning this clonotype: The junction departs from the called germline gene at one end, perhaps through a read error. V and J are TRBV6-2 or TRBV6-3 and TRBJ1-2, with unresolved D. The germline CDR1 and CDR2 sequences are MNHEY and SVGEGT. CDR3 length: 14 amino acids. CDR3 DNA: TGTGTCAGCAGTTACCAAAGTCTGAGCTATGGCTACACTTTC. This codes for CVSSYQSLSYGYTF.

V gene TRBV20-1 combines with J gene TRBJ2-1; D tentatively fits TRBD1 or TRBD2 (6 bases each). The germline V gene has CDR1 DFQATT and CDR2 SNEGSKA (reference sequence). The CDR3 length is 15 residues. Trimming stripped 5 bases from V and 10 bases from J, with 24 bases between. The CDR3 sequence: CSAGWGADPWREQFF. For the CDR3, the DNA is TGCAGTGCTGGTTGGGGGGCAGATCCTTGGCGGGAGCAGTTCTTC.

Regarding this clonotype: The conserved closing phenylalanine or tryptophan is absent in this CDR3, likely reflecting a read error. The chain has TRBV14 and TRBJ2-3, with TRBD2 matching over 13 bases. CDR1 is SGHDN and CDR2 is FVKESK in the germline V gene. This CDR3 spans 18 amino acids. The CDR3, as DNA: TGTGCCAGCAGCCAGTACTATGGACTAGCGGGAGCCTCAGATACACAGTATTAT. Encoded protein: CASSQYYGLAGASDTQYY.